The present T cell receptor (beta chain) was sequenced within a study of beta chain features in type 1 diabetes. Expressed TCRB transcripts were sequenced, since all the RNA that had been isolated was reverse transcribed. About 3.7 million reads, on average, came from each naive, central memory and regulatory T cell sample. Assay used: immunoSEQ multiplex PCR; TCRdb lists only in-frame clones, some missing. The sample gives about 900,000 clones, 15% to 20% of which show up once; about 0.02% is in the top ten. The germline gives CDR1 SEHNR, CDR2 FQNEAQ (reference sequence). J was trimmed by 0 bases and V by 4 bases; bases with no gene match: 9. This CDR3 contains 17 residues. Findings of the study overall: All four CD4+ subsets of Type 1 diabetes patients contained TCRB CDR3s that were moderately but significantly shorter. Cells with high TCR expression could be over-represented by cDNA sequencing. Reduced insertions and increased deletions marked VDJ junctions in type 1 diabetes patients.

In regard to this clone: Its antigen is unknown.

The chain is built from TRBV7-9 and TRBJ2-4; 7 nucleotides align to TRBD2. The receptor was derived from a woman under 30 in good health. The sample taken for sequencing was naive CD4+ T cells from blood. CDR3 coding DNA: TGTGCCAGCAGCTCCCGGCCTAGCGGAGTAGCCAAAAACATTCAGTACTTC. This encodes CASSSRPSGVAKNIQYF.